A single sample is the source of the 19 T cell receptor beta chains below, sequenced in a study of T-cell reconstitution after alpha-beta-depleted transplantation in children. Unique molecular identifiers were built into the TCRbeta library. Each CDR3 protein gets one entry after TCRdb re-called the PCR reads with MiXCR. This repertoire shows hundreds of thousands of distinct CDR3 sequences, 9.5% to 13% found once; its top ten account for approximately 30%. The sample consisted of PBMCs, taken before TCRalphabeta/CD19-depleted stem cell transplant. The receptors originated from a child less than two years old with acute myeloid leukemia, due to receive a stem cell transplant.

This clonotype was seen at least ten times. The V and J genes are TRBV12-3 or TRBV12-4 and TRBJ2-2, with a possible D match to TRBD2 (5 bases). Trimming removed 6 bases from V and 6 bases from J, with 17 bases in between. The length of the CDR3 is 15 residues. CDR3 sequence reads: CASRMARVWPGELFF. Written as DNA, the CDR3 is TGTGCCAGCAGAATGGCGCGGGTGTGGCCCGGGGAGCTGTTTTTT.

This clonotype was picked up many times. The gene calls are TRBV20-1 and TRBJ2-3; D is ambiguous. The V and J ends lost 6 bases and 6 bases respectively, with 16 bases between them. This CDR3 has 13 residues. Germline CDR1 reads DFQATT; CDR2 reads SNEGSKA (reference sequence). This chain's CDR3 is CSAVRSPLDTQYF. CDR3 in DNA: TGCAGTGCCGTGCGGAGCCCTTTGGATACGCAGTATTTT.

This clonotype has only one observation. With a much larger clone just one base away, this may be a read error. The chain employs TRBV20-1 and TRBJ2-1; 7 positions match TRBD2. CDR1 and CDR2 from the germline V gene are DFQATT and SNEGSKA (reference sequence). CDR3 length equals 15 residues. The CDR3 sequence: CSARAGTISYKEQFF. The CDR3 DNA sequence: TGCAGTGCTAGAGCCGGGACTATCTCCTACAAGGAGCAGTTCTTC.

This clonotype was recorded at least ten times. The CDR3 spells CSARETGGGYTF. CDR3 DNA sequence: TGCAGTGCTAGAGAGACGGGGGGCGGCTACACCTTC. The J gene is TRBJ1-2, the V gene TRBV20-1, with a tentative D call TRBD1 (6 bases). V was trimmed by 0 bases and J by 8 bases, leaving 10 bases between them. Germline V CDR1 and CDR2: DFQATT, SNEGSKA (reference sequence). The CDR3 is 12 amino acids.

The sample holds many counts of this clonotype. The CDR3 DNA is TGCGCCAGCAGCGACCAAGACGGAGTCAGTGGCTACACCTTC. Protein product: CASSDQDGVSGYTF. This chain joins TRBV5-1 and TRBJ1-2; unclear D gene. The V gene's germline CDR1 is SGHRS and CDR2 YFSETQ. V was pared by 4 bases and J by 7 bases, with 17 bases between. This CDR3 region has 14 residues.

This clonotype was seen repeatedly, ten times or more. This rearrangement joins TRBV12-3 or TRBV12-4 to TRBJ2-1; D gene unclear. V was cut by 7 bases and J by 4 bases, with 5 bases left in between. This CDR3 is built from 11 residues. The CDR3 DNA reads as TGTGCCAGCAACCAGTACAATGAGCAGTTCTTC. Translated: CASNQYNEQFF.

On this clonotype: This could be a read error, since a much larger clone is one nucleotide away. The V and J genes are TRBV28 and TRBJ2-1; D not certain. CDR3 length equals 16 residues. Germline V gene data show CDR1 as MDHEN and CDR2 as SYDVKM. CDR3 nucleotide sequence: TGTGCCAGCAGTTCAGAAGGGTTAAGCTCCTACCATGAGCAGTTCTTC. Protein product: CASSSEGLSSYHEQFF.

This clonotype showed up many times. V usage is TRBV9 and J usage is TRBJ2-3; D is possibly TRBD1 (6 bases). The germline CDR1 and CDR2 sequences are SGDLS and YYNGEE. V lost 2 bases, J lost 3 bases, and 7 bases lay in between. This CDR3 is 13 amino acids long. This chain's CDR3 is CASSVQGTDTQYF. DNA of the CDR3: TGTGCCAGCAGCGTTCAGGGGACAGATACGCAGTATTTT.

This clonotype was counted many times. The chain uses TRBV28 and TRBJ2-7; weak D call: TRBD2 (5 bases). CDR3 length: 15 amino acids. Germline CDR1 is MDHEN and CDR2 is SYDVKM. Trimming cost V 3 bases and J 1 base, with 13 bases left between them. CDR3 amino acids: CASSLQHEGSYEQYF. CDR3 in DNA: TGTGCCAGCAGTTTGCAGCACGAGGGATCCTACGAGCAGTACTTC.

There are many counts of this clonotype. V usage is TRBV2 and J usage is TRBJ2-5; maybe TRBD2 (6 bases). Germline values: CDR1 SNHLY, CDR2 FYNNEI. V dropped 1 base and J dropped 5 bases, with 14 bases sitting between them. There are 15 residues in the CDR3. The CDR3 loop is CASSEEGGQGETQYF. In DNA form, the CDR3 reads TGTGCCAGCAGTGAAGAAGGAGGGCAGGGCGAGACCCAGTACTTC. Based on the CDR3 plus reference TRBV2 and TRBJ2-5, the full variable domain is EPEVTQTPSHQVTQMGQEVILRCVPISNHLYFYWYRQILGQKVEFLVSFYNNEISEKSEIFDDQFSVERPDGSNFTLKIRSTKLEDSAMYFCASSEEGGQGETQYFGPGTRLLVL.

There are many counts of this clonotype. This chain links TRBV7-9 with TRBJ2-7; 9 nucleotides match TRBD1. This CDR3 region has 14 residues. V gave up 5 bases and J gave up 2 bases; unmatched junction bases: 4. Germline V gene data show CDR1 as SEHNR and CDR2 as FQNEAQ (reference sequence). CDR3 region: CASSLGQGTYEQYF. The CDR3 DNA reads TGTGCCAGCAGCCTGGGACAGGGTACCTACGAGCAGTACTTC.

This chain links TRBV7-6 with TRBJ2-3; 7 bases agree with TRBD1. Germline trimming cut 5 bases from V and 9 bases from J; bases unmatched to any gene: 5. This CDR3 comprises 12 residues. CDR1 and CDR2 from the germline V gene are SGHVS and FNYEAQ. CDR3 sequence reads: CASSPRQGTQYF. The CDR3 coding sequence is TGTGCCAGCAGCCCACGACAGGGCACGCAGTATTTT. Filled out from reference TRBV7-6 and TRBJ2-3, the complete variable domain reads GAGVSQSPRYKVTKRGQDVALRCDPISGHVSLYWYRQALGQGPEFLTYFNYEAQQDKSGLPNDRFSAERPEGSISTLTIQRTEQRDSAMYRCASSPRQGTQYFGPGTRLTVL.

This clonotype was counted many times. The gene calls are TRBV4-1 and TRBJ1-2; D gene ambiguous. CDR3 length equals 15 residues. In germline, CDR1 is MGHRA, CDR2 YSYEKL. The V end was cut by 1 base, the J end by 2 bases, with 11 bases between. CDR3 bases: TGCGCCAGCAGCCAAGTCGGATTTTTAAACTATGGCTACACCTTC. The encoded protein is CASSQVGFLNYGYTF.

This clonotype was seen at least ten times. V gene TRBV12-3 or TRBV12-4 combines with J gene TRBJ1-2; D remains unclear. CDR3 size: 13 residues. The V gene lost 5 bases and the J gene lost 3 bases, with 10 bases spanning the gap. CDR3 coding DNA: TGTGCCAGCAGTCCCCCTGCGTACTATGGCTACACCTTC. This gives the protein CASSPPAYYGYTF.

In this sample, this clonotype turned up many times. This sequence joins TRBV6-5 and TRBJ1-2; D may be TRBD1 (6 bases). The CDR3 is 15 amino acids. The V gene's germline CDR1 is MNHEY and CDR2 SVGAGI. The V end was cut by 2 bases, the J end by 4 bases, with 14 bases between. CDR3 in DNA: TGTGCCAGCAGTTACAGAGTGGGGGGCGGCTATGGCTACACCTTC. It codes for CASSYRVGGGYGYTF.

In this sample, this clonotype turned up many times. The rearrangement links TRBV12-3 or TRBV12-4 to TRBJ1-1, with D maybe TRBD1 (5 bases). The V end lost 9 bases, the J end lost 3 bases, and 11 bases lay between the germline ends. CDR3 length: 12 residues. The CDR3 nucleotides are TGTGCCAGTCGAAGAGGGGACACTGAAGCTTTCTTT. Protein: CASRRGDTEAFF.

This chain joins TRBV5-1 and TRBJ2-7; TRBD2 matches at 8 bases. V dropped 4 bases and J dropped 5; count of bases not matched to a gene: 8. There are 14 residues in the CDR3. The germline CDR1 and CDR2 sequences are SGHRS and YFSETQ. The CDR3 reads CASSHGTSGNEQYF. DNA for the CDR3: TGCGCCAGCAGCCACGGGACTAGTGGGAACGAGCAGTACTTC.

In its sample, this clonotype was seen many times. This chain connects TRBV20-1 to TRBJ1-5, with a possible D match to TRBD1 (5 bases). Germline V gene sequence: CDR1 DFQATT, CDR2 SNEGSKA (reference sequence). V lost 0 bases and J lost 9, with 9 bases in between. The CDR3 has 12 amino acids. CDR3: CSARDQGMPQHF. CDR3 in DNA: TGCAGTGCTAGAGATCAGGGTATGCCCCAGCATTTT.

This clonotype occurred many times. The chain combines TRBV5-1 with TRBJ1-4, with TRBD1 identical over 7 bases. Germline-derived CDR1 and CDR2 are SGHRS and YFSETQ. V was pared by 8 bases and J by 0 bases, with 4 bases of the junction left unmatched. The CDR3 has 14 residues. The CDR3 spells CASMQGATNEKLFF. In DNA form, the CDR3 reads TGCGCCAGTATGCAGGGGGCAACTAATGAAAAACTGTTTTTT.